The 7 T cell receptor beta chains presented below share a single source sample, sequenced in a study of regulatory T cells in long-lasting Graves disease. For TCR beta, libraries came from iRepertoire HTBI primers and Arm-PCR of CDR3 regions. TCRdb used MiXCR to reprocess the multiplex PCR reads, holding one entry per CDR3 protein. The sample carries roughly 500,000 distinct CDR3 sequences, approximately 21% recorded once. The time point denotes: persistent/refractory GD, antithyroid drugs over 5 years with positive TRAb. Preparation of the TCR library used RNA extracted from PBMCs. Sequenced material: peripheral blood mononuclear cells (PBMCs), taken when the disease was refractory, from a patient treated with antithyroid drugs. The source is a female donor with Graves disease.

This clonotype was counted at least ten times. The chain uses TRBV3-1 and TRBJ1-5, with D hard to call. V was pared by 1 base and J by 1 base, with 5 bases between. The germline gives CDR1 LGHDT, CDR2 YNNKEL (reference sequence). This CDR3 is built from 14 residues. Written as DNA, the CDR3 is TGTGCCAGCAGCCAAGGTTCCAGCAATCAGCCCCAGCATTTT. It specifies CASSQGSSNQPQHF.

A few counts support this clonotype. Here the CDR3 reads CASNRQGLEEKLFF. Here the CDR3 DNA reads TGTGCCAGCAACAGACAGGGACTGGAGGAAAAACTGTTTTTT. This chain links TRBV13 with TRBJ1-4; 7 bases align to TRBD1. Unmatched junction bases numbered 10, after V lost 7 bases and J lost 8 bases. CDR1 PRHDT and CDR2 FYEKMQ come from the germline V gene (reference sequence). CDR3 length: 14 residues.

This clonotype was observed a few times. The CDR3 reads CASRNGQSSGNTIYF. The CDR3 DNA reads TGTGCCAGCAGAAACGGACAGAGCTCTGGAAACACCATATATTTT. The genes are TRBV6-1 and TRBJ1-3; tentatively, D is TRBD1 (6 bases). Germline V gives CDR1 MNHNS, CDR2 SASEGT. The CDR3 is 15 amino acids. V was trimmed by 6 bases and J by 0 bases, leaving 12 bases between them.

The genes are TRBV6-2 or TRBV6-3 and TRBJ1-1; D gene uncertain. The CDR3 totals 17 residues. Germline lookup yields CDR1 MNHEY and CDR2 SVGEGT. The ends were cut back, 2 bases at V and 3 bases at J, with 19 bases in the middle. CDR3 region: CASSYAPRRSQDTEAFF. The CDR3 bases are TGTGCCAGCAGTTACGCCCCGCGGCGCAGTCAGGACACTGAAGCTTTCTTT.

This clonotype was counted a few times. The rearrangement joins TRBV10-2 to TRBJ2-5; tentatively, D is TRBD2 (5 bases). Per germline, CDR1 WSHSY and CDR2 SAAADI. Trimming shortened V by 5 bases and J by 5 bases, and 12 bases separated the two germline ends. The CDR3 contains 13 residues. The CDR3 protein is CASSPLEEETQYF. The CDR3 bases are TGCGCCAGCAGTCCACTAGAGGAGGAGACCCAGTACTTC.

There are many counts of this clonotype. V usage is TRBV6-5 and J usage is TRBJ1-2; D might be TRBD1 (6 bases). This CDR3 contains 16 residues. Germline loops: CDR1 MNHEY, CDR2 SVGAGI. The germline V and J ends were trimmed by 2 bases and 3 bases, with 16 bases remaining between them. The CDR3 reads CASSYPRGGGDYGYTF. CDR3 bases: TGTGCCAGCAGTTACCCGAGGGGGGGGGGAGACTATGGCTACACCTTC.

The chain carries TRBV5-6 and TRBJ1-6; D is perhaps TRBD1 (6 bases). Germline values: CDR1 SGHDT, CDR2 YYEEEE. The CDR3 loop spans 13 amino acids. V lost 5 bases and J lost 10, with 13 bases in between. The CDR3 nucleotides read TGTGCCAGCAGTTTATACAGGGCCTCACCCCTCCACTTT. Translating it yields CASSLYRASPLHF.